This is a list of T cell receptor beta chains from one sample in a study of shared clonotypes between healthy human individuals. Data came from immunoSEQ multiplex PCR; TCRdb stores just in-frame clones and leaves some out. The sample holds about 2.4 million clones; more than 85% are singletons and the top ten take roughly 0.39%. Sample: naive CD4+ T cells from PBMCs. The receptors stem from a man aged 18 to 29 in good health. Some clones in this sample may be carry-over from other donors' samples. The CDR3 runs from the conserved cysteine through the conserved F or W. Fields, in order: D gene, clone size, CDR3 length, V gene, J gene, CDR3 protein, CDR3 DNA. A D gene is named only where the DNA matches it firmly. The listing skips clone size in some rows; elsewhere it reads once, few, many or a size class.

TRBD1,-,13,TRBV28,TRBJ2-5,CASGTGVPETQYF,TGTGCCAGCGGGACAGGGGTACCGGAGACCCAGTACTTC
TRBD2,-,16,TRBV25-1,TRBJ2-4,CASSESGGQAKNIQYF,TGTGCCAGCAGTGAATCGGGGGGGCAGGCCAAAAACATTCAGTACTTC
TRBD1,-,15,TRBV2,TRBJ1-2,CASSVRDSGNYGYTF,TGTGCCAGCAGTGTACGGGACAGCGGGAACTATGGCTACACCTTC
TRBD1,-,22,TRBV30,TRBJ1-2,CAWSVRSLPGQGARLANYGYTF,TGTGCCTGGAGTGTCAGGTCCCTCCCGGGACAGGGGGCGCGATTGGCTAACTATGGCTACACCTTC
TRBD1,-,15,TRBV25-1,TRBJ2-7,CASSDPAGGLYEQYF,TGTGCCAGCAGTGACCCCGCAGGGGGTTTATACGAGCAGTACTTC
-,-,13,TRBV10-3,TRBJ1-2,CAISESQERGYTF,TGTGCCATCAGTGAGTCACAGGAGAGGGGCTACACCTTC
-,-,17,TRBV27,TRBJ1-5,CASSPRSRTVNNQPQHF,TGTGCCAGCAGCCCCCGGTCGCGGACAGTCAATAATCAGCCCCAGCATTTT
-,once,15,TRBV28,TRBJ1-4,CASSPRLGWGEKLFF,TGTGCCAGCAGTCCCCGACTCGGCTGGGGTGAAAAACTGTTTTTT
TRBD1,-,14,TRBV18,TRBJ1-5,CASSQTGGNQPQHF,TGTGCCAGCTCACAGACAGGGGGCAATCAGCCCCAGCATTTT
TRBD1,-,15,TRBV28,TRBJ2-7,CASSSYGTGEGEQYF,TGTGCCAGCAGTTCGTACGGGACAGGGGAGGGCGAGCAGTACTTC
TRBD1,-,14,TRBV5-1,TRBJ1-4,CATRLGQNNEKLFF,TGCGCCACCAGACTGGGACAGAATAATGAAAAACTGTTTTTT
TRBD1,-,13,TRBV7-2,TRBJ2-5,CASSFQGAQTQYF,TGTGCCAGCAGCTTTCAGGGGGCCCAGACCCAGTACTTC
TRBD2,-,18,TRBV7-6,TRBJ2-1,CASSPHWTSGTSINEQFF,TGTGCCAGCAGCCCCCATTGGACTAGCGGGACCTCCATAAATGAGCAGTTCTTC
TRBD1,-,15,TRBV5-4,TRBJ2-7,CASSLATGNPYEQYF,TGTGCCAGCAGCTTGGCGACAGGGAACCCCTACGAGCAGTACTTC
TRBD2,few,16,TRBV10-1,TRBJ2-2,CATSGGSGLNTGELFF,TGCGCCACCTCGGGAGGGAGCGGCCTGAACACCGGGGAGCTGTTTTTT
-,-,17,TRBV7-2,TRBJ1-2,CASSLAPSAGLGYGYTF,TGTGCCAGCAGCTTAGCCCCCTCGGCAGGCTTGGGATATGGCTACACCTTC
-,-,12,TRBV6-5,TRBJ2-7,CAVGGPPLGQYF,TGTGCCGTGGGCGGCCCCCCTCTAGGGCAGTACTTC
TRBD1,-,14,TRBV7-8,TRBJ1-4,CASSLRTAGGKLFF,TGTGCCAGCAGCCTACGGACAGCAGGGGGAAAACTGTTTTTT
-,few,15,TRBV7-9,TRBJ1-2,CASSPRQPLSYGYTF,TGTGCCAGCAGCCCCCGACAGCCCCTTTCCTATGGCTACACCTTC
TRBD1,-,14,TRBV10-3,TRBJ2-7,CAISGGQASYEQYF,TGTGCCATCAGCGGAGGACAGGCCTCCTACGAGCAGTACTTC
-,-,17,TRBV30,TRBJ1-4,CAWRGTAAWALNEKLFF,TGTGCCTGGAGGGGGACGGCTGCGTGGGCCCTTAATGAAAAACTGTTTTTT
-,-,12,TRBV5-6,TRBJ2-7,CASRSSSYEQYF,TGTGCCAGCAGGTCTAGCTCCTACGAGCAGTACTTC
-,-,15,TRBV28,TRBJ2-1,CASRRGGSSYNEQFF,TGTGCCAGCAGACGCGGGGGCAGCTCCTACAATGAGCAGTTCTTC
TRBD2,-,15,TRBV28,TRBJ2-2,CASSLTSENTGELFF,TGTGCCAGCAGTTTAACTAGCGAGAACACCGGGGAGCTGTTTTTT